A single sample is the source of the 26 T cell receptor beta chains below, sequenced in a study of cytomegalovirus exposure and HLA in healthy donors. It was with 60 Vbeta and 13 Jbeta primers that the PCR ran. The assay was immunoSEQ multiplex PCR, and TCRdb's table has in-frame clones only and misses some. Of 100,000 to 150,000 clones listed, approximately 78% were seen once; the top ten hold about 1.5%. The sample comprised PBMCs. The receptors stem from a female donor in good health and CMV-seronegative.

This rearrangement joins TRBV6-5 to TRBJ1-1, with TRBD1 identical over 9 bases. After removal of 7 bases from V and 7 bases from J, the junction contained 10 bases not matched to a gene. Looked up from germline, CDR1 is MNHEY and CDR2 is SVGAGI. The CDR3 extends over 14 amino acids. The CDR3 DNA sequence: TGTGCCAGCAAAAAACAGGGGGCGCCTCTTGAAGCTTTCTTT. This sequence encodes CASKKQGAPLEAFF.

The CDR3 DNA is TGTGCCAGCAGCTTGCCTGGGTTACAGGGGTTAAACACCGGGGAGCTGTTTTTT. This encodes CASSLPGLQGLNTGELFF. The chain has TRBV5-4 and TRBJ2-2, with 7 positions matching TRBD1. From germline, CDR1 is SGHNT and CDR2 YYREEE (reference sequence). J gave up 2 bases and V 1 base, and 11 bases lay outside the gene matches. This CDR3 is built from 18 residues. Full variable domain (outside the CDR3, taken from reference TRBV5-4 and TRBJ2-2): ETGVTQSPTHLIKTRGQQVTLRCSSQSGHNTVSWYQQALGQGPQFIFQYYREEENGRGNFPPRFSGLQFPNYSSELNVNALELDDSALYLCASSLPGLQGLNTGELFFGEGSRLTVL.

The chain uses TRBV27 and TRBJ2-6, with D unresolved. CDR3 length: 14 residues. V was pared by 5 bases and J by 0 bases, with 5 bases between. The germline V gene has CDR1 MNHEY and CDR2 SMNVEV (reference sequence). Here the CDR3 DNA reads TGTGCCAGCAGTCCATTCTCTGGGGCCAACGTCCTGACTTTC. This sequence encodes CASSPFSGANVLTF.

V and J are TRBV9 and TRBJ2-3; 8 nucleotides agree with TRBD1. The CDR3 has 12 amino acids. Germline CDR1 SGDLS, CDR2 YYNGEE. After removal of 7 bases from V and 4 bases from J, the junction contained 2 bases not matched to a gene. The CDR3 loop is CASGQGSDTQYF. CDR3 in DNA: TGTGCCAGCGGACAGGGTTCAGATACGCAGTATTTT.

Only one count was recorded for this clone. This chain connects TRBV25-1 to TRBJ2-2; D unclear. Per the germline V gene, CDR1 is MGHDK and CDR2 is SYGVNS. Trimming removed 5 bases at V and 1 base at J, with 11 bases between. The CDR3 extends over 15 amino acids. The CDR3 nucleotides read TGTGCCAGCAGTCCCGCGACGGGGAACACCGGGGAGCTGTTTTTT. It is translated as CASSPATGNTGELFF.

V is TRBV19 and J is TRBJ1-5; TRBD1 matches 8 bases. V shed 5 bases, J shed 5 bases, and the junction held 8 bases outside the gene matches. CDR1 and CDR2 (germline): LNHDA, SQIVND (reference sequence). There are 15 residues in the CDR3. CDR3 in amino acids: CASSSTGGVYQPQHF. CDR3 bases: TGTGCCAGTAGTTCCACAGGGGGGGTGTATCAGCCCCAGCATTTT.

This chain uses TRBV2 with TRBJ1-5; possibly TRBD1 for D (6 bases). This CDR3 has 14 residues. CDR1 is SNHLY and CDR2 is FYNNEI in the germline V gene. Between the trimmed V and J ends, which lost 7 bases and 7 bases, there was a span of 17 bases. In nucleotides, the CDR3 is TGTGCCAGCACTACAACAGGGTTAGGACAGCCCCAGCATTTT. This codes for CASTTTGLGQPQHF.

This chain connects TRBV2 to TRBJ1-1; unclear D gene. V was trimmed by 4 bases and J by 4 bases, leaving 16 bases between them. Germline values: CDR1 SNHLY, CDR2 FYNNEI. The CDR3 contains 15 residues. The CDR3 nucleotides read TGTGCCAGCAGTGGGTCGCGGGGTAAGGGCACTGAAGCTTTCTTT. Translated: CASSGSRGKGTEAFF.

The J gene is TRBJ1-6, the V gene TRBV7-2; D gene unclear. Germline V CDR1 and CDR2: SGHTA, FQGNSA. This CDR3 region has 12 residues. Between the trimmed V and J ends, which lost 5 bases and 13 bases, there was a span of 12 bases. This CDR3 is CASSPSEWPLHF. The CDR3 DNA follows: TGTGCCAGCAGCCCTAGCGAATGGCCCCTCCACTTT.

This clone was counted only a few times. The rearrangement joins TRBV4-3 to TRBJ1-1, with 7 bases lining up with TRBD1. J gave up 6 bases and V 0 bases, and 4 bases lay outside the gene matches. This CDR3 region has 14 residues. Per the germline V gene, CDR1 is LGHNA and CDR2 is YSLEER. CDR3 in amino acids: CASSQEGTVAEAFF. CDR3 DNA sequence: TGCGCCAGCAGCCAAGAAGGGACAGTGGCTGAAGCTTTCTTT.

The V call is TRBV2, the J call TRBJ2-1; TRBD2 agrees at 7 bases. Germline V gene sequence: CDR1 SNHLY, CDR2 FYNNEI. The J segment lost 0 bases and the V segment lost 6 bases, leaving 5 bases of the junction unmatched. The CDR3 covers 15 residues. This CDR3 is CASRAGVLSYNEQFF. CDR3 coding DNA: TGTGCCAGCAGGGCGGGGGTTCTCTCCTACAATGAGCAGTTCTTC.

V is TRBV15 and J is TRBJ2-7; a weak D match, TRBD1 (6 bases). Looked up from germline, CDR1 is LNHNV and CDR2 is YYDKDF (reference sequence). The CDR3 loop spans 15 amino acids. Trimming stripped 5 bases from V and 2 bases from J, with 16 bases between. The CDR3 region has the DNA TGTGCCACCAGCCGGAGCATAGGGGACACCTACGAGCAGTACTTC. It translates to CATSRSIGDTYEQYF.

This clone occurred once. This chain joins TRBV28 and TRBJ2-1, with 8 positions matching TRBD2. This CDR3 spans 14 amino acids. Looked up from germline, CDR1 is MDHEN and CDR2 is SYDVKM. Trimming took 3 bases from V and 6 from J; bases not matched to a gene: 4. The CDR3 nucleotides read TGTGCCAGCAGTTTCGCCAGCGGGAGCAATGAGCAGTTCTTC. Its protein product is CASSFASGSNEQFF.

The chain links TRBV11-3 to TRBJ1-2; possibly TRBD1 for D (6 bases). In germline, CDR1 is SGHNT, CDR2 YENEEA. This CDR3 spans 13 amino acids. Trimming left V 5 bases short and J 3 bases short, with 10 bases between. CDR3 protein: CASSGGGYYGYTF. CDR3 bases: TGTGCCAGCAGCGGGGGGGGCTACTATGGCTACACCTTC.

The genes are TRBV25-1 and TRBJ1-1, with 11 bases that match TRBD1. Losses at the gene ends were 5 bases for V and 1 base for J; bases not matched to a gene: 6. Germline assignment: CDR1 MGHDK and CDR2 SYGVNS. CDR3 length: 16 residues. For the CDR3, the DNA is TGTGCCAGCAGTAAGGGACAGGGGGATTGGAACACTGAAGCTTTCTTT. It codes for CASSKGQGDWNTEAFF.

The rearrangement joins TRBV29-1 to TRBJ2-5; 9 bases are a match to TRBD2. Trimming cost V 6 bases and J 4 bases; bases outside gene matches: 9. The CDR3 totals 14 residues. Germline CDR1 is SQVTM and CDR2 is ANQGSEA. The CDR3 here is CSVGGGRGGETQYF. CDR3 coding DNA: TGCAGCGTCGGGGGCGGGAGGGGGGGAGAGACCCAGTACTTC.

This clone was detected a few times. The V gene is TRBV7-3, the J gene TRBJ2-2, with a possible D match to TRBD1 (6 bases). Between the trimmed V and J ends, which lost 4 bases and 5 bases, there was a span of 8 bases. The CDR3 spans 13 residues. Germline V gene sequence: CDR1 SGHTA, CDR2 FQGTGA. CDR3 DNA sequence: TGTGCCAGCAGCTACAGGGTTACCGGGGAGCTGTTTTTT. Its translation: CASSYRVTGELFF.

The CDR3: CASSLSFGTGSNEQYF. CDR3 bases: TGTGCCAGCAGCTTAAGCTTCGGGACAGGGTCCAACGAGCAGTACTTC. The V gene is TRBV7-6, the J gene TRBJ2-7, with 9 bases identical to TRBD1. The CDR3 is 16 residues long. After removal of 2 bases from V and 5 bases from J, the junction contained 10 bases not matched to a gene. Germline loops: CDR1 SGHVS, CDR2 FNYEAQ.

The chain combines TRBV6-6 with TRBJ1-2, with D maybe TRBD1 (5 bases). V was trimmed by 2 bases and J by 8 bases, leaving 21 bases between them. Germline V CDR1 and CDR2: MNHNY, SVGAGI (reference sequence). The CDR3 sequence is 16 residues long. CDR3 bases: TGTGCCAGCAGTTACCGAAGGGGCCGAGAGAACCAGGGCTACACCTTC. Its translation is CASSYRRGRENQGYTF.

The genes are TRBV7-2 and TRBJ1-2; D may be TRBD1 (5 bases). Trimming stripped 1 base from V and 6 bases from J, with 18 bases between. This CDR3 has 16 residues. The germline V gene has CDR1 SGHTA and CDR2 FQGNSA. In DNA, the CDR3 is TGTGCCAGCAGCTTAGACTCGGCAGGGCGGGGAAATGGCTACACCTTC. It yields the protein CASSLDSAGRGNGYTF. Based on the CDR3 plus reference TRBV7-2 and TRBJ1-2, the full variable domain is GAGVSQSPSNKVTEKGKDVELRCDPISGHTALYWYRQSLGQGLEFLIYFQGNSAPDKSGLPSDRFSAERTGGSVSTLTIQRTQQEDSAVYLCASSLDSAGRGNGYTFGSGTRLTVV.

This clone was picked up a small number of times. J is TRBJ1-5 and V is TRBV6-5; 8 nucleotides line up with TRBD1. V shed 8 bases, J shed 6 bases, and the junction held 6 bases outside the gene matches. Germline loops: CDR1 MNHEY, CDR2 SVGAGI. The CDR3 spans 13 residues. The CDR3 DNA is TGTGCCAGCGTTGGACAGGGATCTCAGCCCCAGCATTTT. This translates into CASVGQGSQPQHF.

The rearrangement uses TRBV19 and TRBJ1-2, with D perhaps matching TRBD1 (6 bases). This CDR3 has 15 amino acids. V lost 3 bases to trimming and J lost 4 bases, with 15 bases between them. Per germline, CDR1 LNHDA and CDR2 SQIVND (reference sequence). CDR3 loop: CASSIPGQGFYGYTF. The DNA of the CDR3 is TGTGCCAGTAGTATCCCTGGGCAGGGGTTCTATGGCTACACCTTC.

This chain uses TRBV7-9 with TRBJ1-1; tentative D call: TRBD1 (5 bases). CDR1 and CDR2 (germline): SEHNR, FQNEAQ (reference sequence). The V and J ends lost 5 bases and 0 bases respectively, with 10 bases between them. The CDR3 length is 14 residues. The CDR3 spells CASSIGAVNTEAFF. CDR3 nucleotide sequence: TGTGCCAGCAGCATAGGGGCCGTGAACACTGAAGCTTTCTTT.

The rearrangement uses TRBV9 and TRBJ2-3; 10 bases fit TRBD2. This CDR3 is built from 17 residues. V trimming: 0 bases; J trimming: 1 base; junction bases outside the gene matches: 5. CDR1 and CDR2 (germline): SGDLS, YYNGEE. The CDR3 bases are TGTGCCAGCAGCGTAGAGCCGAGCGGGAGGGGCACAGATACGCAGTATTTT. Encoded protein: CASSVEPSGRGTDTQYF. Complete variable domain (other parts from reference TRBV9 and TRBJ2-3): DSGVTQTPKHLITATGQRVTLRCSPRSGDLSVYWYQQSLDQGLQFLIQYYNGEERAKGNILERFSAQQFPDLHSELNLSSLELGDSALYFCASSVEPSGRGTDTQYFGPGTRLTVL.

J is TRBJ2-3 and V is TRBV12-5; TRBD1 might be the D (6 bases). The germline CDR1 and CDR2 sequences are LGHNT and FRNRAP. Deletions cut 4 bases from V and 2 bases from J, with 16 bases between. The CDR3 has 16 amino acids. The CDR3 region has the DNA TGTGCTAGTGGTTCGACCATCCAGGGGACCACAGATACGCAGTATTTT. Translated, it gives CASGSTIQGTTDTQYF.

The genes are TRBV28 and TRBJ2-1; D unclear. Trimming took off 7 bases at V and 10 bases at J, with 23 bases between the two ends. Germline V lookup: CDR1 MDHEN, CDR2 SYDVKM. The CDR3 is 15 amino acids. The DNA for the CDR3 is TGTGCCAGCATCCCCCGAAGAGAGCGAGTGAGGGAGCAGTTCTTC. It is translated as CASIPRRERVREQFF.